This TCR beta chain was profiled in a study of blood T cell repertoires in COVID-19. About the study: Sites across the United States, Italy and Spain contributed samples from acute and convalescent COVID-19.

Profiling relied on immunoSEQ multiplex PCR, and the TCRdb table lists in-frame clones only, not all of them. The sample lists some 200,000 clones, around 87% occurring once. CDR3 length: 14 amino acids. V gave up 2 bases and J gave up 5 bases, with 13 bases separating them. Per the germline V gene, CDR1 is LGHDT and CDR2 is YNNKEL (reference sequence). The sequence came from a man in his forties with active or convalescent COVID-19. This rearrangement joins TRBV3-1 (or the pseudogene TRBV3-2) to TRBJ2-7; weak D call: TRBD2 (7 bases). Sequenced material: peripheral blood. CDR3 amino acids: CASSQPGGRNEQYF. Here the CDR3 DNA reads TGTGCCAGCAGCCAACCGGGGGGCAGAAACGAGCAGTACTTC.